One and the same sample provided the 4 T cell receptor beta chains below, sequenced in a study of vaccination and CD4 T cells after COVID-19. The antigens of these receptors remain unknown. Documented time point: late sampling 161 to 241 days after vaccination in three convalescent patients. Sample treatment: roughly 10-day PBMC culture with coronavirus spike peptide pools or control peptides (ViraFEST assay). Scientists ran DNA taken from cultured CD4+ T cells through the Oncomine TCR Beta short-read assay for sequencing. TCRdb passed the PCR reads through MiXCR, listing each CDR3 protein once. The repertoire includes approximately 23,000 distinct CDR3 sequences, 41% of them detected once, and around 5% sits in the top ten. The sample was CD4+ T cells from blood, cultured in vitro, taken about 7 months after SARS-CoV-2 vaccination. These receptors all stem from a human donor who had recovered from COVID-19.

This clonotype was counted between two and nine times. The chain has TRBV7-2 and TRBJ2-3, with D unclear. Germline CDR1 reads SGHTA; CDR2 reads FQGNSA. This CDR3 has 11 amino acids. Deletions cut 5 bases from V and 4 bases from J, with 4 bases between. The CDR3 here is CASSAADTQYF. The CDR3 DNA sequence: TGTGCCAGCAGCGCCGCAGATACGCAGTATTTT.

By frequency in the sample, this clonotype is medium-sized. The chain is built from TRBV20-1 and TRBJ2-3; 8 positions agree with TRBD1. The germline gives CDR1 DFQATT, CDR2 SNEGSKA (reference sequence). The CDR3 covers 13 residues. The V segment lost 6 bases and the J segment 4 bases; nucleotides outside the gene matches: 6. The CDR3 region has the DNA TGCAGTGCACCGCGACAGGGGCCAGATACGCAGTATTTT. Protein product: CSAPRQGPDTQYF.

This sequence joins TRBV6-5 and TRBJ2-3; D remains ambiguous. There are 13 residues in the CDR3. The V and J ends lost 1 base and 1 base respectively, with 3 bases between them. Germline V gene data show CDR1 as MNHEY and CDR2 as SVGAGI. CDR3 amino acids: CASSYLGTDTQYF. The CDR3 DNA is TGTGCCAGCAGTTACTTAGGCACAGATACGCAGTATTTT.

The CDR3 DNA sequence: TGCAGTGCAAAGCGGGACTTCTACGAGCAGTACTTC. Its translation is CSAKRDFYEQYF. The genes are TRBV20-1 and TRBJ2-7; TRBD2 matches 7 bases. The CDR3 consists of 12 residues. Trimming cost V 6 bases and J 3 bases; bases outside gene matches: 5. Per germline, CDR1 DFQATT and CDR2 SNEGSKA (reference sequence).